The source of this T cell receptor (beta chain) is a study of early T cells in non-severe SARS-CoV-2 infection. Each cDNA molecule carried a unique molecular identifier. A single record per CDR3 protein comes from TCRdb applying MiXCR to the 5' RACE reads. The sample lists about 46,000 distinct CDR3 sequences, roughly 5% seen once, with 5% to 5.5% in the top ten. This CDR3 contains 15 residues. J lost 5 bases, V lost 2 bases, and 6 bases had no gene match. The germline gives CDR1 MGHDK, CDR2 SYGVNS. In this sample, this clonotype turned up many times. The source is an adult who was a healthcare worker with PCR-confirmed SARS-CoV-2 infection or an uninfected control (not recorded which). This sample comprised whole blood, obtained at baseline. The chain links TRBV25-1 to TRBJ2-5, with TRBD2 matching 9 bases. CDR3 amino acids: CASSEIAGVEETQYF. The CDR3, as DNA: TGTGCCAGCAGTGAAATAGCGGGAGTAGAGGAGACCCAGTACTTC.